This TCR beta chain was sequenced for a study of T cell responses to AZD1222 COVID-19 vaccine. The ends were cut back, 0 bases at V and 4 bases at J, with 9 bases in the middle. Germline CDR1 is SGHAT and CDR2 is FQNNGV. The CDR3 is made up of 14 amino acids. Doses given second, at about 4 or about 12 weeks, were pooled. The protocol was immunoSEQ multiplex PCR, while the TCRdb copy is restricted to in-frame clones and leaves out a portion. The table includes fewer than 110,000 clones, about 87% detected once. The study, taken as a whole, reports: Nearly half of spike-specific TCRs reportedly target unmutated variant regions.

Details on this clone: Its antigen is currently unknown.

This sequence was found in an adult who received the AZD1222 COVID-19 vaccine. The rearrangement joins TRBV11-2 to TRBJ1-1; D not certain. This material consisted of peripheral blood, taken 28 days after the second AZD1222 dose. The CDR3 bases are TGTGCCAGCAGCTTAGACTGGGGTGGCACTGAAGCTTTCTTT. Translation: CASSLDWGGTEAFF.